The clone carrying this TCR beta chain was detected a few times. The record originates from a study of human T cells and chemical hapten exposure. Specified time point: patch test 2, 6 weeks after DPC sensitization. Specified treatment: therapeutic diphenylcyclopropenone sensitization with weekly scalp DPC. In germline, CDR1 is SGDLS, CDR2 YYNGEE. This CDR3 comprises 12 residues. The germline V and J ends were trimmed by 7 bases and 8 bases, with 13 bases remaining between them. In TCRdb, the RACE reads were re-called with MiXCR into one record per CDR3 protein. The repertoire holds about 400,000 distinct CDR3 sequences, around 6% seen once, with about 5% in the top ten.

This clonotype was sampled from a young woman with alopecia areata. Some clones in this sample may be carry-over from other donors' samples. The sequencing here drew on whole blood, taken in connection with sensitization to the hapten diphenylcyclopropenone (DPC). The gene calls are TRBV9 and TRBJ2-4; D may correspond to TRBD1 or TRBD2 (6 bases each). CDR3 bases: TGTGCCAGCTCCGGGGGCCGGGACATTCAGTACTTC. It is translated as CASSGGRDIQYF.